Listed below are T cell receptor beta chains from one sample, sequenced in a study of blood T cell repertoires in COVID-19. Produced via immunoSEQ multiplex PCR; TCRdb's table is partial and in-frame only. The profile shows 35,000 to 50,000 clones, around 76% of them singletons. The material sequenced was peripheral blood. Every receptor here comes from a man of 80 years or more with acute or convalescent COVID-19. CDR3s include the opening cysteine and the closing phenylalanine or tryptophan. A D gene is named only where the DNA matches it firmly. Clone size, where shown, is once, few, many, or a class for clones that have expanded.

size: .; V: TRBV2; D: .; J: TRBJ2-4; DNA: TGTGCCAGCAGTGAGCGAGCCAAAAACATTCAGTACTTC; CDR3: CASSERAKNIQYF
size: few; V: TRBV12-3/TRBV12-4; D: .; J: TRBJ1-2; DNA: TGTGCCAGCAGTCCTGACAGAGTCTATGGCTACACCTTC; CDR3: CASSPDRVYGYTF
size: .; V: TRBV18; D: TRBD1; J: TRBJ2-5; DNA: TGTGCCAGCTCAGGGACAGCCCAAGAGACCCAGTACTTC; CDR3: CASSGTAQETQYF
size: .; V: TRBV30; D: TRBD2; J: TRBJ2-7; DNA: TGTGCCTGGAGCTTAGCGGGATCAGTGGAGCAGTACTTC; CDR3: CAWSLAGSVEQYF
size: .; V: TRBV3-1/TRBV3-2; D: TRBD2; J: TRBJ2-5; DNA: TGTGCCAGCAGCCGCCTGACTAGCGGGGGGGCGGGAGAGACCCAGTACTTC; CDR3: CASSRLTSGGAGETQYF
size: few; V: TRBV6-5; D: .; J: TRBJ2-7; DNA: TGTGCCAGCAGTTACCTTTCGGGGGTCTACGAGCAGTACTTC; CDR3: CASSYLSGVYEQYF
size: .; V: TRBV7-2; D: .; J: TRBJ2-3; DNA: TGTGCCAGCAGCGACCTAGCGACTAGCACAGATACGCAGTATTTT; CDR3: CASSDLATSTDTQYF
size: .; V: TRBV5-6; D: TRBD2; J: TRBJ2-3; DNA: TGTGCCAGCAGCGGATGGACTAGCGGAGCCAGTACAGATACGCAGTATTTT; CDR3: CASSGWTSGASTDTQYF
size: .; V: TRBV7-9; D: .; J: TRBJ1-4; DNA: TGTGCCAGCAGCTTAAGCGACACGGGAGGCGAAAAACTGTTTTTT; CDR3: CASSLSDTGGEKLFF
size: .; V: TRBV10-3; D: TRBD1; J: TRBJ1-2; DNA: TGTGCCATCAGTGAGTCGTCGAGGGCAGGGGGACTCTATGGCTACACCTTC; CDR3: CAISESSRAGGLYGYTF
size: .; V: TRBV7-2; D: .; J: TRBJ1-6; DNA: TGTGCCAGCAGCTTACTTCAGGGCTGGAATTCACCCCTCCACTTT; CDR3: CASSLLQGWNSPLHF
size: .; V: TRBV30; D: TRBD2; J: TRBJ2-7; DNA: TGTGCCTGCACGCTAGCGGGGACCTGGGGCGAGCAGTACTTC; CDR3: CACTLAGTWGEQYF
size: .; V: TRBV27; D: TRBD2; J: TRBJ2-1; DNA: TGTGCCAGCAGTTTATCCCGACTGAGCGGGAGATCGGATGAGCAGTTCTTC; CDR3: CASSLSRLSGRSDEQFF
size: few; V: TRBV7-2; D: .; J: TRBJ1-1; DNA: TGTGCCAGCAGCTTAGCGCGGGGGGGGATGAACACTGAAGCTTTCTTT; CDR3: CASSLARGGMNTEAFF
size: .; V: TRBV4-2; D: TRBD1; J: TRBJ1-2; DNA: TGTGCCAGCAGCCAAGAACAGGGGGCAGAGTATGGCTACACCTTC; CDR3: CASSQEQGAEYGYTF
size: .; V: TRBV11-3; D: .; J: TRBJ2-7; DNA: TGTGCCAGCAGCAATGAGGTCGGGTACGAGCAGTACTTC; CDR3: CASSNEVGYEQYF